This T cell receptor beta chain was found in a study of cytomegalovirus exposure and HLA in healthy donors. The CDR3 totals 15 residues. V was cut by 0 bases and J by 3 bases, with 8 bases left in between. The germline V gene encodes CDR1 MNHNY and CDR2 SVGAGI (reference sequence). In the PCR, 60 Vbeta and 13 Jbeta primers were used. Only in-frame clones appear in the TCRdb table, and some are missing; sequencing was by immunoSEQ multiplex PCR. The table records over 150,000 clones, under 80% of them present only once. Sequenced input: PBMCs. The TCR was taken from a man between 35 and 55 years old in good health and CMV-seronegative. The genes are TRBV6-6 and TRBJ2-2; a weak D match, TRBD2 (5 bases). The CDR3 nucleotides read TGTGCCAGCAGTTACTCGTTGGACTACACCGGGGAGCTGTTTTTT. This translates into CASSYSLDYTGELFF.